One sample yielded the 12 T cell receptor beta chains listed below, sequenced in a study of T cell responses to AZD1222 COVID-19 vaccine (dated by TCRdb to about 2021). The label giving this sample's time point can be read as: baseline before first vaccination. Libraries were made using the immunoSEQ multiplex PCR assay. The immuneACCESS repertoire file appears here via TCRdb, limited to in-frame rearrangements. These files lack a portion of the clones; in checked studies, under half of the deficit traces to unresolved V genes, and the cause of the others is not known. Recorded for this sample are approximately 140,000 clones; under 95% of them occurred a single time. In total, the top ten clones hold around 5.2% of the sample. The sample was peripheral blood, taken on day 0 of AZD1222 vaccination. All receptors derive from an adult in good health.

In nucleotides, the CDR3 is TGTGCCATCAGCGGACAGGGAATTGGCTACACCTTC. Protein product: CAISGQGIGYTF. This chain uses TRBV10-3 with TRBJ1-2, with 8 positions matching TRBD1. Unmatched junction bases numbered 4, after V lost 6 bases and J lost 7 bases. Per germline, CDR1 ENHRY and CDR2 SYGVKD. The CDR3 contains 12 residues.

The chain links TRBV15 to TRBJ1-5, with D possibly being TRBD1 (6 bases). CDR1 and CDR2 from the germline V gene are LNHNV and YYDKDF (reference sequence). The CDR3 runs 13 residues. Trimming pared 3 bases from V and 7 bases from J, leaving 10 bases between. The CDR3 here is CATSRLTGQPQHF. Here the CDR3 DNA reads TGTGCCACCAGCAGGTTGACAGGACAGCCCCAGCATTTT.

This chain links TRBV12-3 or TRBV12-4 with TRBJ1-2; possibly TRBD1 for D (6 bases). Trimming took 8 bases from V and 3 from J, leaving 10 bases between them. This CDR3 comprises 12 residues. CDR3: CASAGVYYGYTF. CDR3 in DNA: TGTGCCAGCGCAGGGGTATACTATGGCTACACCTTC.

The J gene is TRBJ1-3, the V gene TRBV6-2 or TRBV6-3; the D is unclear. This CDR3 is 12 amino acids long. The V gene lost 2 bases and the J gene lost 8 bases, with 7 bases spanning the gap. The germline V gene encodes CDR1 MNHEY and CDR2 SVGEGT. DNA for the CDR3: TGTGCCAGCAGTTACCCGGGAGACACCATATATTTT. Translated, it gives CASSYPGDTIYF.

Only one count was recorded for this clone. This rearrangement joins TRBV28 to TRBJ2-4; 7 nucleotides agree with TRBD1. The germline V gene encodes CDR1 MDHEN and CDR2 SYDVKM. The CDR3 is 15 amino acids. V lost 5 bases to trimming and J lost 3 bases; unmatched junction nucleotides: 7. The CDR3 loop is CASSPSPGGKNIQYF. Written as DNA, the CDR3 is TGTGCCAGCAGTCCCTCTCCAGGGGGCAAAAACATTCAGTACTTC.

This CDR3 is CSTGTGGNEKLFF. Written as DNA, the CDR3 is TGCAGTACCGGGACAGGAGGCAATGAAAAACTGTTTTTT. The V call is TRBV29-1, the J call TRBJ1-4, with TRBD1 matching 8 bases. Germline V gives CDR1 SQVTM, CDR2 ANQGSEA. There are 13 residues in the CDR3. The variable domain in full, completed from reference TRBV29-1 and TRBJ1-4, reads SAVISQKPSRDICQRGTSLTIQCQVDSQVTMMFWYRQQPGQSLTLIATANQGSEATYESGFVIDKFPISRPNLTFSTLTVSNMSPEDSSIYLCSTGTGGNEKLFFGSGTQLSVL.

The genes are TRBV7-6 and TRBJ1-1; no definite D call. V dropped 1 base and J dropped 8 bases, with 14 bases sitting between them. The germline V gene encodes CDR1 SGHVS and CDR2 FNYEAQ. The CDR3 loop spans 14 amino acids. The CDR3 DNA is TGTGCCAGCAGCTTAGGAACGAGGTCAAAAGAAGCTTTCTTT. It codes for CASSLGTRSKEAFF.

This rearrangement joins TRBV9 to TRBJ1-6; D is possibly TRBD1 (5 bases). The CDR3 covers 15 residues. The V end lost 0 bases, the J end lost 8 bases, and 12 bases lay between the germline ends. Germline loops: CDR1 SGDLS, CDR2 YYNGEE. Here the CDR3 reads CASSVGGLGDSPLHF. CDR3 DNA: TGTGCCAGCAGCGTAGGAGGGTTGGGGGATTCACCCCTCCACTTT. Combining the CDR3 with reference TRBV9 and TRBJ1-6 gives the whole variable domain DSGVTQTPKHLITATGQRVTLRCSPRSGDLSVYWYQQSLDQGLQFLIQYYNGEERAKGNILERFSAQQFPDLHSELNLSSLELGDSALYFCASSVGGLGDSPLHFGNGTRLTVT.

The J gene is TRBJ2-6, the V gene TRBV19; 11 bases are a match to TRBD2. Germline CDR1 and CDR2: LNHDA and SQIVND (reference sequence). Trimming removed 2 bases from V and 4 bases from J; junction bases left unmatched: 7. The CDR3 has 18 residues. CDR3 sequence (DNA): TGTGCCAGTAGTATAAGGGGGACTAGCGGCCTGGGGGCCAACGTCCTGACTTTC. Protein product: CASSIRGTSGLGANVLTF.

V is TRBV11-2 and J is TRBJ2-7, with no clear D. In germline, CDR1 is SGHAT, CDR2 FQNNGV. Trimming took 5 bases from V and 0 from J, leaving 11 bases between them. The CDR3 sequence is 14 residues long. CDR3: CASSPPGNSYEQYF. The CDR3, as DNA: TGTGCCAGCAGCCCCCCGGGTAACTCCTACGAGCAGTACTTC. Complete variable domain (other parts from reference TRBV11-2 and TRBJ2-7): EAGVAQSPRYKIIEKRQSVAFWCNPISGHATLYWYQQILGQGPKLLIQFQNNGVVDDSQLPKDRFSAERLKGVDSTLKIQPAKLEDSAVYLCASSPPGNSYEQYFGPGTRLTVT.

In this sample, this clone turned up once. The chain has TRBV7-2 and TRBJ2-7; D is uncertain. The CDR3 runs 16 residues. The germline V gene encodes CDR1 SGHTA and CDR2 FQGNSA. Trimming took off 7 bases at V and 3 bases at J, with 22 bases between the two ends. The CDR3 loop is CASTLPRRSRNYEQYF. The CDR3, as DNA: TGTGCCAGCACCCTCCCCCGCCGGAGTCGCAACTACGAGCAGTACTTC.

The genes are TRBV5-1 and TRBJ2-2; perhaps TRBD1 as D (6 bases). Germline loops: CDR1 SGHRS, CDR2 YFSETQ. The CDR3 consists of 17 residues. Trimming stripped 4 bases from V and 2 bases from J, with 18 bases between. The chain's CDR3 is CASSPRGQGRNTGELFF. The DNA of the CDR3 is TGCGCCAGCAGCCCCCGCGGGCAGGGGAGAAACACCGGGGAGCTGTTTTTT.